The 11 T cell receptor beta chains in this list originate from one sample, sequenced in a study of cytomegalovirus exposure and HLA in healthy donors. Use of 60 Vbeta and 13 Jbeta primers characterized the PCR. Clones were sequenced by immunoSEQ multiplex PCR, and TCRdb holds only the in-frame ones, with some missing. The table records about 160,000 clones, roughly four fifths of them present only once. Specimen: PBMCs. These receptors were obtained from a girl aged 2 to 10 in good health and CMV-seropositive.

V gene TRBV28 combines with J gene TRBJ2-6; unclear D gene. This CDR3 is 15 amino acids long. CDR1 and CDR2 (germline): MDHEN, SYDVKM. The V gene lost 3 bases and the J gene lost 1 base, with 7 bases spanning the gap. The CDR3: CASSFVVSGANVLTF. CDR3 DNA: TGTGCCAGCAGTTTCGTCGTTTCTGGGGCCAACGTCCTGACTTTC.

The rearrangement uses TRBV6-1 and TRBJ2-2; no clear D. Per the germline V gene, CDR1 is MNHNS and CDR2 is SASEGT. Trimming pared 6 bases from V and 5 bases from J, leaving 10 bases between. This CDR3 spans 13 amino acids. The CDR3 loop is CASRRDVTGELFF. CDR3 DNA sequence: TGTGCCAGCAGAAGAGATGTAACCGGGGAGCTGTTTTTT.

V usage is TRBV30 and J usage is TRBJ2-3; TRBD1 matches 11 bases. Losses at the gene ends were 4 bases for V and 4 bases for J; bases not matched to a gene: 7. Germline V gives CDR1 GTSNPN, CDR2 SVGIG (reference sequence). The CDR3 is 15 residues long. DNA for the CDR3: TGTGCCTGGACCCCGGGACAGGGGGACGCAGATACGCAGTATTTT. It yields the protein CAWTPGQGDADTQYF.

The chain carries TRBV28 and TRBJ2-3; 10 bases fit TRBD1. The CDR3 extends over 16 amino acids. V shed 6 bases and J 1 base; nucleotides not matched to a gene: 7. The germline CDR1 and CDR2 sequences are MDHEN and SYDVKM. DNA of the CDR3: TGTGCCAGCAGGACCGGGACAGGGGCCGGCACAGATACGCAGTATTTT. It translates to CASRTGTGAGTDTQYF. Using reference TRBV28 and TRBJ2-3 for the parts outside the CDR3, the full variable domain is DVKVTQSSRYLVKRTGEKVFLECVQDMDHENMFWYRQDPGLGLRLIYFSYDVKMKEKGDIPEGYSVSREKKERFSLILESASTNQTSMYLCASRTGTGAGTDTQYFGPGTRLTVL.

The chain recombines TRBV7-6 with TRBJ2-2; TRBD2 is a possible D gene (6 bases). Germline assignment: CDR1 SGHVS and CDR2 FNYEAQ. This CDR3 contains 14 residues. The V gene lost 5 bases and the J gene lost 5 bases, with 12 bases spanning the gap. In DNA, the CDR3 is TGTGCCAGCAGCCGACACGGAGGGACCGGGGAGCTGTTTTTT. As protein: CASSRHGGTGELFF. The variable domain in full, completed from reference TRBV7-6 and TRBJ2-2, reads GAGVSQSPRYKVTKRGQDVALRCDPISGHVSLYWYRQALGQGPEFLTYFNYEAQQDKSGLPNDRFSAERPEGSISTLTIQRTEQRDSAMYRCASSRHGGTGELFFGEGSRLTVL.

The genes are TRBV6-5 and TRBJ1-2; no clear D. With 0 bases removed from V and 8 bases from J, the gap between germline ends came to 13 bases. The CDR3 covers 14 residues. Germline V gene lookup returns CDR1 MNHEY and CDR2 SVGAGI. Written as DNA, the CDR3 is TGTGCCAGCAGTTACTCGCCGGGAAGAGGCGGCTACACCTTC. Amino acid sequence: CASSYSPGRGGYTF.

This sequence joins TRBV15 and TRBJ2-1; a possible D gene is TRBD1 (6 bases). This CDR3 comprises 17 residues. Trimming shortened V by 3 bases and J by 5 bases, and 20 bases separated the two germline ends. CDR1 is LNHNV and CDR2 is YYDKDF in the germline V gene (reference sequence). For the CDR3, the DNA is TGTGCCACCAGCAGCCGTTTGAGCTACAGGGTCAACAATGAGCAGTTCTTC. This translates into CATSSRLSYRVNNEQFF.

The genes are TRBV10-3 and TRBJ2-1, with 11 bases matching TRBD2. The CDR3 spans 18 residues. The V and J ends lost 6 bases and 8 bases, in that order; junction bases with no gene match: 18. Germline lookup yields CDR1 ENHRY and CDR2 SYGVKD. In DNA, the CDR3 is TGTGCCATCAGCGGGGGAGATTATAGCGGGAGGGCGTTGGATGAGCAGTTCTTC. It is translated as CAISGGDYSGRALDEQFF.

The chain employs TRBV30 and TRBJ2-3, with D possibly matching TRBD2 (6 bases). Trimming removed 3 bases from V and 2 bases from J, with 12 bases in between. The CDR3 is 14 residues long. Germline CDR1 reads GTSNPN; CDR2 reads SVGIG (reference sequence). In DNA, the CDR3 is TGTGCCTGGAGGCGTAGCGGCAACACAGATACGCAGTATTTT. Translated: CAWRRSGNTDTQYF.

J is TRBJ2-3 and V is TRBV2; D gene ambiguous. Germline CDR1 reads SNHLY; CDR2 reads FYNNEI. V was trimmed by 6 bases and J by 2 bases, leaving 12 bases between them. This CDR3 is built from 14 residues. The CDR3 protein is CASSLLVITDTQYF. The CDR3 DNA is TGTGCCAGCAGCTTGTTAGTTATCACAGATACGCAGTATTTT. Drawing the rest from reference TRBV2 and TRBJ2-3, the complete variable domain is EPEVTQTPSHQVTQMGQEVILRCVPISNHLYFYWYRQILGQKVEFLVSFYNNEISEKSEIFDDQFSVERPDGSNFTLKIRSTKLEDSAMYFCASSLLVITDTQYFGPGTRLTVL.

The chain joins TRBV9 to TRBJ2-3; D is perhaps TRBD1 (7 bases). Germline assignment: CDR1 SGDLS and CDR2 YYNGEE. The CDR3 covers 15 residues. V was pared by 3 bases and J by 0 bases, with 11 bases between. CDR3 residues: CASSGQGLSTDTQYF. CDR3 DNA sequence: TGTGCCAGCAGCGGACAGGGACTTAGCACAGATACGCAGTATTTT.